This T cell receptor (beta chain) was captured in a study of control samples from healthy donors and cancer patients (TCRdb year 2020). The CDR3, from cysteine to phenylalanine, totals 13 residues. Just the 39-base CDR3 DNA is kept, in frame starting at base 1. Between the V and J ends, shortened by 1 base and 4 bases respectively, the junction contains 8 bases. Library preparation was by the immunoSEQ multiplex PCR assay. TCRdb took over this immuneACCESS table, retaining in-frame rearrangements with V and J assigned. Such tables are incomplete; in checked studies, under half of the missing clones stem from an unresolved V gene, and the remainder is unexplained. The sample table contains around 100,000 clones; only one count was recorded for more than 75% of them. Clones ranked in the top ten supply 18% of the sample. Regarding this clone: There is no known antigen for this receptor. Nothing much larger sits one base from this clone, and base qualities are not available.

The rearranged chain carries TRBV12-3 or TRBV12-4 and TRBJ2-7, with no reliable assignment of the D segment. The clonotype was recovered from a woman aged 50 to 65 in good health. Sequencing was done on a sample of blood. The CDR3: CASSLVGSYEQYF. The DNA is as follows: TGTGCCAGCAGTTTAGTAGGGTCATACGAGCAGTACTTC.